This is a list of T cell receptor beta chains from one sample in a study of T cell responses to AZD1222 COVID-19 vaccine. The protocol was immunoSEQ multiplex PCR, while the TCRdb copy is restricted to in-frame clones and leaves out a portion. The data show 200,000 or so clones, with approximately 94% seen just once and approximately 1% held by the top ten. The material was peripheral blood, obtained 28 days after the second AZD1222 dose. The receptors shown here come from an adult who received the AZD1222 COVID-19 vaccine. Each CDR3 is given with its conserved first and last residue. A D gene is named only where the DNA matches it firmly. Only part of the rows carry a size: once, few, many, or a class if the clone is expanded.

clone_size	j_call	d_call	v_call	cdr3_aa	cdr3_nt
.	TRBJ2-2	.	TRBV27	CASIPTGELFF	TGTGCCAGCATTCCCACCGGGGAGCTGTTTTTT
.	TRBJ2-5	.	TRBV9	CASSVYAGLQETQYF	TGTGCCAGCAGCGTGTACGCGGGCCTCCAAGAGACCCAGTACTTC
.	TRBJ2-7	TRBD1	TRBV6-5	CASRSGTGQSYEQYF	TGTGCCAGCAGGTCCGGGACAGGGCAATCCTACGAGCAGTACTTC
.	TRBJ1-5	.	TRBV6-6	CASSEPNQPQHF	TGTGCCAGCAGCGAGCCCAATCAGCCCCAGCATTTT
.	TRBJ2-7	TRBD1	TRBV20-1	CSASRYGQGPGEQYF	TGCAGTGCTAGTCGGTACGGACAGGGGCCGGGCGAGCAGTACTTC
.	TRBJ1-2	.	TRBV10-3	CAISGVTVYGYTF	TGTGCCATCAGTGGAGTGACAGTCTATGGCTACACCTTC
.	TRBJ1-4	.	TRBV3-1/TRBV3-2	CASSQGEKLFF	TGTGCCAGCAGCCAGGGGGAAAAACTGTTTTTT
.	TRBJ2-5	TRBD2	TRBV9	CASSGTGTRYETQYF	TGTGCCAGCAGCGGCACCGGGACTAGATATGAGACCCAGTACTTC
.	TRBJ1-6	.	TRBV11-2	CASSLRLEWDGLHF	TGTGCCAGCAGCTTAAGACTTGAATGGGACGGCCTCCACTTT
.	TRBJ2-3	.	TRBV9	CASSVGRRITDTQYF	TGTGCCAGCAGCGTAGGCCGGAGGATCACAGATACGCAGTATTTT
.	TRBJ1-2	.	TRBV18	CASSPDSGLYGYTF	TGTGCCAGCTCACCCGACAGCGGGCTCTATGGCTACACCTTC
once	TRBJ1-1	.	TRBV21-1	CASGLPGPWPPSNTEAFF	TGTGCCAGCGGACTTCCGGGGCCCTGGCCCCCCAGCAACACTGAAGCTTTCTTT
.	TRBJ1-1	.	TRBV6-2/TRBV6-3	CASSPLRHLNTEAFF	TGTGCCAGCAGTCCCCTCCGACACCTGAACACTGAAGCTTTCTTT
.	TRBJ1-2	.	TRBV4-1	CASSQVLRTNYGYTF	TGCGCCAGCAGCCAAGTCCTAAGGACTAACTATGGCTACACCTTC
.	TRBJ1-4	.	TRBV30	CAWSAGQATNEKLFF	TGTGCCTGGAGTGCGGGGCAGGCAACTAATGAAAAACTGTTTTTT
.	TRBJ2-7	.	TRBV23-1	CASSQSPGLAYEQYF	TGCGCCAGCAGTCAATCCCCAGGGTTGGCCTACGAGCAGTACTTC
.	TRBJ2-2	.	TRBV11-2	CASSLGPAGELFF	TGTGCCAGCAGCTTAGGTCCAGCCGGGGAGCTGTTTTTT
.	TRBJ1-2	.	TRBV3-1/TRBV3-2	CASSQEGSYGYTF	TGTGCCAGCAGCCAAGAGGGCAGCTATGGCTACACCTTC
few	TRBJ1-6	TRBD1	TRBV19	CASSMRQGGAPLHF	TGTGCCAGTAGTATGCGGCAGGGGGGAGCACCCCTCCACTTT
.	TRBJ2-5	.	TRBV27	CASSPRSQGETQYF	TGTGCCAGCAGTCCCCGGTCGCAGGGAGAGACCCAGTACTTC
.	TRBJ2-6	.	TRBV29-1	CSALSGGRANVLTF	TGCAGCGCCCTTTCTGGGGGCAGGGCCAACGTCCTGACTTTC
.	TRBJ2-2	TRBD2	TRBV2	CASSTRLAGVFTGELFF	TGTGCCAGCAGTACCCGACTAGCGGGGGTCTTCACCGGGGAGCTGTTTTTT
few	TRBJ1-1	.	TRBV2	CASQTSMNTEAFF	TGTGCCAGTCAGACAAGCATGAACACTGAAGCTTTCTTT
.	TRBJ1-2	.	TRBV28	CAREGGYTF	TGTGCCAGGGAGGGTGGCTACACCTTC
.	TRBJ1-2	.	TRBV7-9	CASSLLPGYTF	TGTGCCAGCAGCTTACTCCCCGGCTACACCTTC
.	TRBJ1-2	.	TRBV30	CAWSVGYGYTF	TGTGCCTGGAGTGTAGGTTATGGCTACACCTTC
once	TRBJ1-2	TRBD1	TRBV19	CASSRTGQGSGYTF	TGTGCCAGTAGTAGAACAGGACAGGGGTCTGGCTACACCTTC
once	TRBJ1-2	.	TRBV5-6	CASSLAGGASHYGYTF	TGTGCCAGCAGCTTGGCCGGAGGGGCCTCGCACTATGGCTACACCTTC
.	TRBJ2-5	TRBD2	TRBV4-1	CASSQAGRLAGGETQYF	TGCGCCAGCAGCCAAGCGGGTCGGCTAGCGGGGGGCGAGACCCAGTACTTC
.	TRBJ2-3	TRBD2	TRBV7-3	CASSLLPGGPDTDTQYF	TGTGCCAGCAGCCTCCTGCCGGGGGGGCCCGACACAGATACGCAGTATTTT
.	TRBJ1-5	TRBD1	TRBV30	CAWSRGQGVRPQHF	TGTGCCTGGAGTAGGGGACAGGGGGTGCGGCCCCAGCATTTT
.	TRBJ2-3	.	TRBV4-3	CASSQEGLHTDTQYF	TGCGCCAGCAGCCAAGAGGGACTCCACACAGATACGCAGTATTTT
.	TRBJ2-7	TRBD1	TRBV3-1/TRBV3-2	CASSQDPGTGNSYEQYF	TGTGCCAGCAGCCAGGACCCCGGGACAGGTAACTCCTACGAGCAGTACTTC
.	TRBJ2-3	.	TRBV19	CASSTTAGPSTDTQYF	TGTGCCAGTAGTACAACTGCTGGGCCTAGCACAGATACGCAGTATTTT
.	TRBJ2-3	.	TRBV5-4	CASSYPGLLRDTQYF	TGTGCCAGCAGCTACCCAGGGCTTTTGAGGGATACGCAGTATTTT
.	TRBJ1-2	.	TRBV9	CASSAPGRTNYGYTF	TGTGCCAGCAGCGCGCCGGGACGCACTAACTATGGCTACACCTTC
.	TRBJ2-2	.	TRBV7-2	CASSLLWNTGELFF	TGTGCCAGCAGCCTCCTTTGGAACACCGGGGAGCTGTTTTTT
.	TRBJ1-5	TRBD1	TRBV28	CASSTHRRTGEGNQPQHF	TGTGCCAGCAGTACCCACCGGAGGACAGGGGAGGGGAATCAGCCCCAGCATTTT
.	TRBJ2-7	.	TRBV12-5	CASVPQPAYEQYF	TGTGCTAGTGTCCCCCAGCCAGCCTACGAGCAGTACTTC
.	TRBJ1-5	.	TRBV4-2	CASSQEVQSNQPQHF	TGTGCCAGCAGCCAAGAGGTCCAGTCCAATCAGCCCCAGCATTTT
.	TRBJ1-2	.	TRBV27	CASSLFPPPTSFSDYGYTF	TGTGCCAGCAGTTTATTTCCTCCCCCGACATCCTTTTCGGACTATGGCTACACCTTC
.	TRBJ1-5	.	TRBV19	CASSIMGINQPQHF	TGTGCCAGTAGTATAATGGGTATTAATCAGCCCCAGCATTTT
few	TRBJ2-7	.	TRBV4-3	CASSQEKGRSYEQYF	TGCGCCAGCAGCCAAGAGAAGGGGAGGTCCTACGAGCAGTACTTC
.	TRBJ1-2	.	TRBV7-2	CASSLSLGGYGYTF	TGTGCCAGCAGCTTAAGCTTGGGGGGGTATGGCTACACCTTC
.	TRBJ1-6	TRBD1	TRBV24-1	CATSDEGTGIVRSPLHF	TGTGCCACCAGTGATGAGGGGACAGGTATAGTGCGTTCACCCCTCCACTTT
once	TRBJ1-2	TRBD1	TRBV18	CASSPQAGGDYGYTF	TGTGCCAGCTCACCACAGGCAGGGGGCGACTATGGCTACACCTTC
.	TRBJ2-1	TRBD1	TRBV19	CASSWTGVENEQFF	TGTGCCAGTAGCTGGACAGGGGTTGAGAATGAGCAGTTCTTC
.	TRBJ1-5	.	TRBV7-2	CASSLIQGTQPQHF	TGTGCCAGCAGCTTAATCCAGGGGACTCAGCCCCAGCATTTT
.	TRBJ1-1	.	TRBV11-2	CASSLGANTEAFF	TGTGCCAGCAGCCTAGGGGCGAACACTGAAGCTTTCTTT
.	TRBJ2-5	TRBD2	TRBV30	CASERGGQETQYF	TGTGCCTCTGAGCGGGGGGGCCAGGAGACCCAGTACTTC
.	TRBJ1-1	.	TRBV11-2	CASSLTENTEAFF	TGTGCCAGCAGCTTAACGGAGAACACTGAAGCTTTCTTT
.	TRBJ1-2	TRBD1	TRBV28	CASREGGENYGYTF	TGTGCCAGCAGAGAAGGGGGCGAGAACTATGGCTACACCTTC
.	TRBJ2-7	.	TRBV7-2	CASSTVYEQYF	TGTGCCAGCAGCACGGTTTACGAGCAGTACTTC
.	TRBJ1-5	.	TRBV20-1	CSASWGRERQPQHF	TGCAGTGCTAGTTGGGGCAGGGAACGCCAGCCCCAGCATTTT
.	TRBJ2-1	.	TRBV11-3	CASSLEAGSSYNEQFF	TGTGCCAGCAGCTTAGAAGCGGGTAGTTCCTACAATGAGCAGTTCTTC